This T cell receptor beta chain originates from a study of blood T cells in healthy people across ages. Study results and limitations: The unknown donor CMV status may have confounded expanded clonotype changes.

The amount of total RNA extracted per sample was at least 5.5 micrograms. The germline CDR1 and CDR2 sequences are MNHEY and SVGAGI. The CDR3 totals 17 residues. V dropped 4 bases and J dropped 0 bases, with 13 bases sitting between them. Concerning this clonotype: Its antigen is currently unknown.

A J-beta primer mix and a sample-barcoded 5' primer were used in a second PCR of about 7 to 11 cycles. Each CDR3 protein gets one entry after TCRdb re-called the 5' RACE reads with MiXCR. The data contain fewer than 2,000,000 distinct CDR3 sequences, around 36% of them singletons. The clonotype comes from a woman aged 25 to 39 in good health. The sequencing input was blood. The rearrangement uses TRBV6-5 and TRBJ2-6; D is perhaps TRBD1 or TRBD2 (5 bases each). The CDR3 sequence: CASSWRGASSGANVLTF. In nucleotides, the CDR3 is TGTGCCAGCAGTTGGCGAGGGGCCTCCTCTGGGGCCAACGTCCTGACTTTC.